This is a list of T cell receptor beta chains from one sample in a study of shared T cell receptors in the human thymus. Some clones are missing from TCRdb's copy, which holds only in-frame ones; the method was immunoSEQ multiplex PCR. The sample holds 600,000 or so clones, about 90% seen once. These same data were also listed under a study on human thymus T cells.

The sequenced sample was thymocytes. The receptors come from a boy in the first two years of life with a congenital heart defect. CDR3s include the opening cysteine and the closing phenylalanine or tryptophan. Each record gives: V gene, J gene, D gene, clone size, CDR3 DNA, CDR3 protein. The D gene is left open where the match is weak. The size entry is marked missing in some rows and otherwise reads once, few, many or a size class.

TRBV28	TRBJ1-5	-	-	TGTGCCAGCAGTTTATGGTCAGGGATCAATCAGCCCCAGCATTTT	CASSLWSGINQPQHF
TRBV4-1	TRBJ2-7	TRBD1	-	TGCGCCAGCAGCCAGCCGGGACAGGGGTCAGACGAGCAGTACTTC	CASSQPGQGSDEQYF
TRBV28	TRBJ1-1	-	few	TGTGCCAGCAGTTTGTTCCCGGTAGAGGGTGGCACTGAAGCTTTCTTT	CASSLFPVEGGTEAFF
TRBV5-1	TRBJ2-1	TRBD1	-	TGCGCCAGCAGATTCACGCGGGGACAGGGGAACAATGAGCAGTTCTTC	CASRFTRGQGNNEQFF
TRBV28	TRBJ1-1	-	-	TGTGCCAGCGATGGGCCCATGAACACTGAAGCTTTCTTT	CASDGPMNTEAFF
TRBV5-1	TRBJ1-3	-	-	TGCGCCAGCAGCTTGGGAGGTCCGGTTGCGGATGGAAACACCATATATTTT	CASSLGGPVADGNTIYF
TRBV10-2	TRBJ1-5	-	-	TGCGCCAGCAGTGAGTCGAGGGGGGGTACCCAGCCCCAGCATTTT	CASSESRGGTQPQHF
TRBV6-5	TRBJ1-2	-	-	TGTGCCAGCAGCCCCGTAGACAGCGCTTACTATGGCTACACCTTC	CASSPVDSAYYGYTF
TRBV5-4	TRBJ2-7	TRBD1	-	TGTGCCAGCAGCTTGGGACAAAACAGGGGATCCTACGAGCAGTACTTC	CASSLGQNRGSYEQYF
TRBV18	TRBJ1-6	-	-	TGTGCCAGCTCACCAAGTGTGAGCTCCTATAATTCACCCCTCCACTTT	CASSPSVSSYNSPLHF
TRBV6-5	TRBJ2-7	TRBD1	-	TGTGCCAGCAGTGACAGGGCCACCTACGAGCAGTACTTC	CASSDRATYEQYF
TRBV27	TRBJ1-6	-	few	TGTGCCAGCAGGGGCGGGGGAACCTATAATTCACCCCTCCACTTT	CASRGGGTYNSPLHF
TRBV28	TRBJ1-4	-	-	TGTGCCAGCAGTTCCCACAGGGTCGGCGGGGAAAAACTGTTTTTT	CASSSHRVGGEKLFF
TRBV30	TRBJ1-5	TRBD1	once	TGTGCCTGGAGTTTCTCGGAGAGGGGGCCCGAAATCAATCAGCCCCAGCATTTT	CAWSFSERGPEINQPQHF
TRBV2	TRBJ1-5	-	-	TGTGCCAGCAGTCGGGACAATAATCAGCCCCAGCATTTT	CASSRDNNQPQHF
TRBV7-9	TRBJ1-1	-	-	TGTGCCAGCAGCCACAGCGGTTCCCCCACTGAAGCTTTCTTT	CASSHSGSPTEAFF
TRBV27	TRBJ1-2	-	-	TGTGCCAGCAGGGGGAGAGAGAATGGCTACACCTTC	CASRGRENGYTF